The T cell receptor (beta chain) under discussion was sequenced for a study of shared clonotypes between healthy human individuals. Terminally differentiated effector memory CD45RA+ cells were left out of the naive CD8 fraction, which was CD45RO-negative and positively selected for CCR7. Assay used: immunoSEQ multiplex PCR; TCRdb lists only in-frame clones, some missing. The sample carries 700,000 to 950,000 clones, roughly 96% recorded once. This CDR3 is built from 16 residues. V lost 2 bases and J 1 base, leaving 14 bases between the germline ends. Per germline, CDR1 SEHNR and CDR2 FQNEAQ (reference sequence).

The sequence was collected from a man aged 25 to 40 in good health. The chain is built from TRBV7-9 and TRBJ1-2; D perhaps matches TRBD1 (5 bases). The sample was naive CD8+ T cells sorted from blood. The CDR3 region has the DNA TGTGCCAGCAGCTTACGGTCTACAGGCGTTAACTATGGCTACACCTTC. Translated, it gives CASSLRSTGVNYGYTF.